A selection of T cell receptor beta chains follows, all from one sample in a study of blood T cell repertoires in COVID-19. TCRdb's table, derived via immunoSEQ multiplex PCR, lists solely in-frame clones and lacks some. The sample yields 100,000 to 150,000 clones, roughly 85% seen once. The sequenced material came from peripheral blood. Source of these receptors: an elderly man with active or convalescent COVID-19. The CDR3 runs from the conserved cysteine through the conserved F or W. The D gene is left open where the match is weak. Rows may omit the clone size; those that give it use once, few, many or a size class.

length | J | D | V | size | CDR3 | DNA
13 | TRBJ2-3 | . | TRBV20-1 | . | CSASVVGADTQYF | TGCAGTGCTAGTGTGGTGGGGGCGGATACGCAGTATTTT
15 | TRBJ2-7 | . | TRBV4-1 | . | CASSQVAREFSEQYF | TGCGCCAGCAGCCAAGTCGCGAGGGAGTTCTCCGAGCAGTACTTC
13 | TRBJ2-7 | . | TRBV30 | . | CAWSGRRSYEQYF | TGTGCCTGGAGTGGACGGAGGAGCTACGAGCAGTACTTC
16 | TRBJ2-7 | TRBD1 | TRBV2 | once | CASSEIGDRAIYEQYF | TGTGCCAGCAGTGAAATAGGGGACAGGGCTATCTACGAGCAGTACTTC
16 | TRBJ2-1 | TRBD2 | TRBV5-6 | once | CASLWGTSGRMNEQFF | TGTGCCAGCTTATGGGGAACTAGCGGGAGAATGAATGAGCAGTTCTTC
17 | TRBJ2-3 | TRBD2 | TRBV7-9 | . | CASSRTSGGASPDTQYF | TGTGCCAGCAGCCGGACTAGCGGGGGGGCCTCCCCAGATACGCAGTATTTT
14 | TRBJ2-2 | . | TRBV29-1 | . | CSAQTGGNTGELFF | TGCAGCGCTCAGACAGGAGGGAACACCGGGGAGCTGTTTTTT
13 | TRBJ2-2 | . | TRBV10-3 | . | CAITGPGTGELFF | TGTGCCATCACAGGGCCGGGCACCGGGGAGCTGTTTTTT
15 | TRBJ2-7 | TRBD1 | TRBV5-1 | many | CASSSYGQGAGEQYF | TGCGCCAGCAGCTCATATGGACAGGGGGCAGGTGAGCAGTACTTC
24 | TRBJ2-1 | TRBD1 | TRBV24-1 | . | CATSDLPGQGWGWFAGETYNEQFF | TGTGCCACCAGTGATTTGCCGGGACAGGGATGGGGTTGGTTCGCGGGAGAAACCTACAATGAGCAGTTCTTC
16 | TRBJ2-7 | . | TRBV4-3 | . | CASSQNLASGGLGQYF | TGCGCCAGCAGCCAAAATTTGGCTTCCGGCGGATTGGGGCAGTACTTC
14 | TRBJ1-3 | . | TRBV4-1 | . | CASSQDRAANTIYF | TGCGCCAGCAGCCAAGACAGGGCGGCAAACACCATATATTTT
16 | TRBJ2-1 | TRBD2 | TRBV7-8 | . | CASSLAGGLIVLEQFF | TGTGCCAGCAGCTTAGCGGGAGGGCTTATAGTGCTTGAGCAGTTCTTC
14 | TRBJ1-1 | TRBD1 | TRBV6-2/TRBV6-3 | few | CASSPTGGVTEAFF | TGTGCCAGCAGTCCGACAGGGGGCGTAACTGAAGCTTTCTTT
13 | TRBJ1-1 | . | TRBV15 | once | CATKRDFNTEAFF | TGTGCCACCAAAAGGGACTTTAACACTGAAGCTTTCTTT
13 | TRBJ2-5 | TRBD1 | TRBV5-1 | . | CASSPGQGKTQYF | TGCGCCAGCAGCCCTGGACAGGGGAAGACCCAGTACTTC
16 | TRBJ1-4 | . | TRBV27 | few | CASSYRRGTGNEKLFF | TGTGCCAGCAGTTATAGACGGGGAACGGGAAATGAAAAACTGTTTTTT
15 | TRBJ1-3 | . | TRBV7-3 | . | CASSLRRSSGNTIYF | TGTGCCAGCAGCTTAAGGCGGAGCTCTGGAAACACCATATATTTT
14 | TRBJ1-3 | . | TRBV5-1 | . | CASSSGQNGNTIYF | TGCGCCAGCAGCTCGGGACAAAATGGAAACACCATATATTTT
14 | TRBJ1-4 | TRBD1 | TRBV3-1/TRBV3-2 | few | CASSQGQGAYKLFF | TGTGCCAGCAGCCAAGGACAGGGGGCTTATAAACTGTTTTTT
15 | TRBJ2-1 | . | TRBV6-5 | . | CASAVGLISYNEQFF | TGTGCCAGCGCAGTGGGACTGATATCCTACAATGAGCAGTTCTTC
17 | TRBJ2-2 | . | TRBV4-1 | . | CASSQGRGAANTGELFF | TGCGCCAGCAGCCAGGGGAGGGGGGCCGCGAACACCGGGGAGCTGTTTTTT
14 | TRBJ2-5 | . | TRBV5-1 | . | CASSLDRAIGAQYF | TGCGCCAGCAGCTTGGACAGGGCGATAGGGGCCCAGTACTTC
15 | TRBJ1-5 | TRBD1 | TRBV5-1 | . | CASSLTGVSNQPQHF | TGCGCCAGCAGCTTAACAGGGGTTAGCAATCAGCCCCAGCATTTT
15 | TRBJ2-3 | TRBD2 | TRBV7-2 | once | CASSSIQTSLDTQYF | TGTGCCAGCAGCTCGATACAGACTAGCTTGGATACGCAGTATTTT
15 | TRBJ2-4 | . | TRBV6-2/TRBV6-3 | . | CASSYAGLAKNIQYF | TGTGCCAGCAGTTACGCGGGTTTAGCCAAAAACATTCAGTACTTC
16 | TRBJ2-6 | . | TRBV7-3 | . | CASSAGQLSGANVLTF | TGTGCCAGCAGCGCCGGACAGCTCTCTGGGGCCAACGTCCTGACTTTC
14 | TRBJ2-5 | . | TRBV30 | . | CAWSAGEDQETQYF | TGTGCCTGGAGTGCCGGGGAGGACCAAGAGACCCAGTACTTC
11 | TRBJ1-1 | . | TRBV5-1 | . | CASRSDTEAFF | TGCGCCAGCAGATCGGACACTGAAGCTTTCTTT
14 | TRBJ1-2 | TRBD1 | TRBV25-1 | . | CASFYSGTGGGYTF | TGTGCCAGCTTCTACTCCGGGACAGGAGGAGGCTACACCTTC
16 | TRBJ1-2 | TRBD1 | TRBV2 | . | CASSEDREKTNYGYTF | TGTGCCAGCAGTGAGGACAGGGAAAAGACTAACTATGGCTACACCTTC
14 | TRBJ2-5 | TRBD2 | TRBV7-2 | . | CASTLAGGGETQYF | TGTGCCAGCACACTAGCGGGAGGGGGGGAGACCCAGTACTTC
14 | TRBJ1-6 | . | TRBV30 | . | CAWSRGEFDSPLHF | TGTGCCTGGAGTAGGGGCGAATTTGATTCACCCCTCCACTTT
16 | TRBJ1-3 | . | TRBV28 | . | CASSLGGGLSGNTIYF | TGTGCCAGCAGTTTAGGTGGGGGACTCTCTGGAAACACCATATATTTT
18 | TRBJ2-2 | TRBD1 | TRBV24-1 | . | CATSDVEGQGANTGELFF | TGTGCCACCAGTGATGTAGAGGGACAGGGGGCAAACACCGGGGAGCTGTTTTTT
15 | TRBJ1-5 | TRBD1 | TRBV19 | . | CASSGGQGRDRPQHF | TGTGCCAGTAGTGGTGGACAGGGAAGGGATCGGCCCCAGCATTTT
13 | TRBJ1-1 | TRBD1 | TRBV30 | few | CAWNRGWDTEAFF | TGTGCCTGGAACAGGGGTTGGGACACTGAAGCTTTCTTT
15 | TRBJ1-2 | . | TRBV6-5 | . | CASSFLYRQVYGYTF | TGTGCCAGCAGTTTCCTATATCGACAGGTTTATGGCTACACCTTC
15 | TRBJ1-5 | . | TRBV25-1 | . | CASSEWGLGNQPQHF | TGTGCCAGCAGTGAATGGGGGCTAGGCAATCAGCCCCAGCATTTT
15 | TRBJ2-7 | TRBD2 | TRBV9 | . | CASSVEASGNYEQYF | TGTGCCAGCAGCGTAGAGGCTAGCGGGAACTACGAGCAGTACTTC
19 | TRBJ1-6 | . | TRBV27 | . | CASSLWFRAHDSYNSPLHF | TGTGCCAGCAGTTTATGGTTCCGAGCCCACGACTCCTATAATTCACCCCTCCACTTT
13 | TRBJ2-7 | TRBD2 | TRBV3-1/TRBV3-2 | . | CASSPRLASEQYF | TGTGCCAGCAGCCCCCGACTAGCTTCCGAGCAGTACTTC
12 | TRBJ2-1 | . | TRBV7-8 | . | CASSPTHNEQFF | TGTGCCAGCAGCCCGACTCACAATGAGCAGTTCTTC
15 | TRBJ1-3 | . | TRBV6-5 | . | CASSMREGTGNTIYF | TGTGCCAGCAGCATGAGGGAGGGAACTGGAAACACCATATATTTT
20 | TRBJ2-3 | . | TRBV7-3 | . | CASSLIPQSSGASSTDTQYF | TGTGCCAGCAGCTTAATCCCACAGAGTAGCGGAGCAAGTAGCACAGATACGCAGTATTTT